One and the same sample provided the 13 T cell receptor beta chains below, sequenced in a study of control samples from healthy donors and cancer patients. The protocol was immunoSEQ multiplex PCR, while the TCRdb copy is restricted to in-frame clones and leaves out a portion. The sample lists 95,000 to 130,000 clones; more than 70% were seen once. Sequencing was performed on blood. These TCRs come from a woman aged 70-85 years in good health.

The gene calls are TRBV5-1 and TRBJ1-1; TRBD1 is a possible D gene (6 bases). V lost 2 bases and J 3 bases, leaving 11 bases between the germline ends. The CDR3 contains 14 residues. Germline CDR1 SGHRS, CDR2 YFSETQ. The CDR3 sequence: CASSFVQGDTEAFF. CDR3 DNA: TGCGCCAGCAGCTTCGTACAGGGTGACACTGAAGCTTTCTTT.

This clone was observed a handful of times. This chain connects TRBV5-1 to TRBJ2-3, with TRBD2 identical over 8 bases. V was clipped by 7 bases and J by 1 base; unmatched bases: 2. The CDR3 has 13 amino acids. Germline CDR1 and CDR2: SGHRS and YFSETQ. The CDR3 nucleotides are TGCGCCAGCTACGGGGGGGGCACAGATACGCAGTATTTT. Its protein product is CASYGGGTDTQYF.

The chain is built from TRBV14 and TRBJ2-5; a weak D match, TRBD1 (6 bases). The V and J ends lost 4 bases and 4 bases respectively, with 13 bases between them. The germline CDR1 and CDR2 sequences are SGHDN and FVKESK. This CDR3 is 14 amino acids long. The CDR3 here is CASSPREGGETQYF. The CDR3 DNA sequence: TGTGCCAGCAGCCCCAGGGAAGGGGGAGAGACCCAGTACTTC.

The chain has TRBV29-1 and TRBJ1-1; 7 bases match TRBD1. This CDR3 comprises 13 residues. The trim removed 7 bases at V and 5 bases at J, leaving 10 bases unmatched. Germline V lookup: CDR1 SQVTM, CDR2 ANQGSEA. CDR3 nucleotide sequence: TGCAGCGGGAACAGGGGAGTGGGGACTGAAGCTTTCTTT. This gives the protein CSGNRGVGTEAFF.

This clone was seen only once. The chain couples TRBV5-4 to TRBJ2-3; 7 bases fit TRBD1. Per germline, CDR1 SGHNT and CDR2 YYREEE (reference sequence). Trimming cost V 0 bases and J 1 base; bases outside gene matches: 2. This CDR3 has 15 residues. This CDR3 is CASSLGQGGTDTQYF. CDR3 bases: TGTGCCAGCAGCTTGGGACAGGGAGGCACAGATACGCAGTATTTT.

CDR3 DNA sequence: TGTGCCAGCAGCTCCAGACAGGGCGGGGGGGCCTACGAGCAGTACTTC. Residues: CASSSRQGGGAYEQYF. The chain links TRBV3-1 (or the pseudogene TRBV3-2) to TRBJ2-7; 9 bases are shared with TRBD2. CDR1 and CDR2 (germline): LGHDT, YNNKEL (reference sequence). V trimming: 5 bases; J trimming: 2 bases; junction bases outside the gene matches: 10. The CDR3 consists of 16 residues.

The chain has TRBV12-3 or TRBV12-4 and TRBJ2-7, with D perhaps TRBD1 or TRBD2 (5 bases each). V lost 4 bases and J 2 bases, leaving 9 bases between the germline ends. The CDR3 is made up of 13 amino acids. The CDR3 region is CASSWDQTYEQYF. Here the CDR3 DNA reads TGTGCCAGCAGTTGGGACCAGACCTACGAGCAGTACTTC.

This sequence joins TRBV21-1 and TRBJ1-5; the table assigns TRBD1, which was not confirmed against the DNA. TRBV21-1 is a pseudogene. The CDR3 length is 19 residues. The DNA of the CDR3 is TGTGCCAGCAGCAAATGTGGGGCGGAGGGGGCGAGGAGCAATCAGCCCCAGCATTTT. Amino acids: CASSKCGAEGARSNQPQHF.

This chain joins TRBV19 and TRBJ2-3; D may be TRBD1 (6 bases). The V and J ends lost 3 bases and 0 bases respectively, with 13 bases between them. The CDR3 has 16 amino acids. CDR1 and CDR2 (germline): LNHDA, SQIVND (reference sequence). DNA for the CDR3: TGTGCCAGTAGTATCGGAGTGGGGGCTAGCACAGATACGCAGTATTTT. As protein: CASSIGVGASTDTQYF.

This rearrangement joins TRBV19 to TRBJ1-1; 7 nucleotides align to TRBD1. This CDR3 contains 13 residues. The germline CDR1 and CDR2 sequences are LNHDA and SQIVND (reference sequence). Germline trimming cut 4 bases from V and 5 bases from J; bases unmatched to any gene: 4. The DNA for the CDR3 is TGTGCCAGTAGTACAGGGGGTTGGACTGAAGCTTTCTTT. It encodes CASSTGGWTEAFF.

The V and J genes are TRBV5-4 and TRBJ1-1; D is possibly TRBD1 (5 bases). Between the trimmed V and J ends, which lost 0 bases and 8 bases, there was a span of 8 bases. CDR3 length equals 12 residues. Germline assignment: CDR1 SGHNT and CDR2 YYREEE (reference sequence). The CDR3 region is CASSLAGLEAFF. As DNA, the CDR3 is TGTGCCAGCAGCTTGGCAGGGCTGGAAGCTTTCTTT.

The count of this clone is one. This sequence joins TRBV9 and TRBJ1-6, with TRBD1 as a possible D gene (6 bases). Trimming shortened V by 4 bases and J by 6 bases, and 14 bases separated the two germline ends. Per the germline V gene, CDR1 is SGDLS and CDR2 is YYNGEE. CDR3 length: 15 amino acids. The CDR3 nucleotides read TGTGCCAGCAGCATGCAGGGGTCGCCTAATTCACCCCTCCACTTT. Its translation: CASSMQGSPNSPLHF.

As regards this clone: Compared with germline, one end of the junction differs, possibly owing to a read error. The chain recombines TRBV5-1 with TRBJ2-3, with a possible D match to TRBD2 (6 bases). The germline CDR1 and CDR2 sequences are SGHRS and YFSETQ. This CDR3 spans 17 amino acids. Here the CDR3 DNA reads TGCGCCGGCAGCTTGGACGTTGGGCTAGCGCGGACAGATACGCAGTATTTT. Its translation is CAGSLDVGLARTDTQYF.